This entry describes one T cell receptor (beta chain). This clone was recorded only once. Its antigen is not yet known. There are no base qualities to consult, and no much larger clone falls within one base. The record originates from a study of cytomegalovirus exposure and HLA in healthy donors (TCRdb year 2017). Background for the entire study: According to an earlier analysis of around 600 of the donors, 150 million to 200 million T cells yielded 120 million or so unique TCR beta sequences and about 300 Gb of sequence data. The number of typed donors differed by locus: about 620-640 for A, B, C, DRB1 and DQB1; roughly 510 for DQA1; some 610 for DPA1; and around 450 for DPB1. To predict cytomegalovirus infection status, the study brought together high-throughput TCR immunosequencing, statistical association of individual TCRs with disease status, and machine learning. All discovery cohort repertoires had been generated using a single sequencing platform. Genome-wide SNP genotypes for about 65% of the roughly 670 donors were used in a later genetic analysis, which treated that subset as a discovery cohort. Across some 400 genotyped donors of the cohort, an average of approximately 240,000 unique TCR beta nucleotide sequences per donor were sequenced, and roughly a sixth of those sequences were non-productive. To decide whether each TCR beta V gene segment behaved as functional or pseudogenic, an earlier analysis of approximately 620 of the donors relied on high-throughput TCR beta sequencing. The genetic ancestry cluster associated with self-reported Caucasian donors included about 84% of the roughly 400 genotyped donors. Donor age, sex, ethnicity and CMV serostatus were compiled alongside the repertoire data. In the later analysis, no new phenotypic data were used to find candidate immune exposures; instead, reliance was placed on TCR beta sequences and their occurrence across donors. HLA typing covered class I and class II loci at four-digit resolution. In addition to the first cohort of 500 to 850 subjects, a separate validation cohort of 120 different subjects was used. In a later analysis, previously published TCR beta repertoires from several hundred donors were re-analyzed and high-resolution HLA genotyping was added so that TCR occurrence patterns could be studied. Several DR-DQ haplotypes were handled as single units for association and clustering because linkage in the cohort was strong. Using immunosequencing, the study profiled T cell repertoires from approximately 700 subjects and related those repertoires to cytomegalovirus serostatus. An early release that covered fewer than 800 HLA-typed donors contained approximately 300 gigabases of sequencing data and tens of millions of unique TCR sequences. The aim of the study was to test whether cataloging public T cell receptors could identify signatures of past pathogen exposure.

Preparation of the library involved the immunoSEQ multiplex PCR assay. For the multiplex PCR, a mixture combining 60 forward primers for TCR Vbeta segments and 13 reverse primers for TCR Jbeta segments was used. The CDR3 region of rearranged TCR beta genes was amplified from genomic DNA with a multiplex PCR assay. Amplified TCR beta libraries were sequenced as 87-base-pair reads on the Illumina HiSeq System. Concerning the study's data processing: In a later analysis, 77 million or so unique TCR beta chains were counted across the 500 to 850 repertoires, and approximately 11 million of these chains were shared by at least two donors. Raw reads were error-corrected and collapsed into unique sequences with a nearest-neighbor algorithm that merged closely related sequences to remove PCR and sequencing errors. To assign V, D and J gene segments, CDR3 sequences were aligned to IMGT reference sequences. For a sequence to be retained, a match of at least six nucleotides to both a V gene segment and a J gene segment was required. A rearrangement was called productive if the CDR3 had no stop codons and remained in frame with V and J, and every other rearrangement was called non-productive. Following IMGT convention, CDR3 was defined as the stretch from the second conserved V-encoded cysteine to the conserved J-encoded phenylalanine. The earlier analysis of roughly 590 of the donors excluded sequences that lacked an unambiguous match to a single V gene segment. An earlier analysis of several hundred of the donors called V segments functional above 56.7% productive rearrangements and segregating when the between-donor standard deviation exceeded 5%. A statistical classification framework was built to diagnose cytomegalovirus status from the catalog of TCR beta chain sequences. In a later analysis, TCR nucleotide sequences were compared against IMGT/GENE-DB human TR gene sequences so that V and J genes could be assigned. The TCRdist pipeline was used in a later analysis to assign CDR3 sequences and most-parsimonious VDJ recombination scenarios. In a later analysis, each TCR beta chain was defined by its CDR3 amino acid sequence together with its V-gene family, and reads lacking a unique V-gene family were excluded. A later analysis removed roughly 590 highly shared, low-generation-probability nucleotide sequences to deal with suspected cross-contamination and a sequencing artifact. In a later analysis, a clonal expansion index for each public chain was calculated from normalized within-repertoire ranks of inferred template counts. A later analysis computed generation probabilities with a VDJ recombination model fitted to out-of-frame rearrangements, and checked the results against IGoR. In a later analysis, hypergeometric tests were used to score TCR-TCR, TCR-HLA and TCR-CMV co-occurrence, with a repertoire-size bias correction applied to TCR pairs. False discovery rates were estimated in a later analysis by permuting HLA or CMV assignments 20 times. In a later analysis, co-occurring TCRs were grouped with DBSCAN, and TCRdist sequence similarity was added when clustering was performed within HLA-allele-positive subsets. Co-occurrence clustering excluded repertoires with fewer than 30,000 or more than 120,000 public chains, plus five with anomalous nucleotide sharing. The table was pulled from immuneACCESS by TCRdb, which kept in-frame rearrangements only. Such tables lose some clones; where checked, under half of the loss comes from unresolved V genes, and the rest has no known cause. V, J and clone size reflect that table, while D and trimming were determined from the DNA. Within this sample are 95,000 to 150,000 clones, with 75% to 90% of them counted one time only. The ten biggest clones cover 2% to 2.5% of the sample.

The cohort comprised fewer than 700 healthy bone marrow donors. At the time of sampling, every cohort member was nominally healthy, though immune exposures that went unrecorded were likely present. The donor was CMV seronegative and was included in the group of a few hundred seronegative cohort members. Each donor provided a peripheral blood sample, and peripheral blood mononuclear cells were used for TCR beta sequencing. The Qiagen DNeasy Blood Extraction Kit was used to extract genomic DNA from the blood cell samples. Overall study results and their limits: Sequencing depth was assumed to be roughly uniform across donors in the presence/absence analyses, though that assumption may not hold. The authors suggested that the approach could potentially be extended to other disease states and immunological phenotypes. A later genetic analysis associated a missense DCLRE1C variant with V-gene and J-gene trimming of TCR beta chains, and an independent cohort replicated the association. The earlier analysis of around 600 of the donors excluded seventeen rarely observed V segments, including chromosome 9 orphons, because counts were too low. Immune exposure information for the cohort was limited to CMV serostatus. Broadly in line with IMGT annotations, most TCR beta V segments showed up in productive rearrangements about 87% or about 30% of the time in an earlier analysis of about 500 of the donors. A later analysis reported that several top co-occurrence clusters appeared linked to parvovirus B19, influenza, CMV and Epstein-Barr virus. According to a later genetic analysis, donors in an Asian-associated ancestry cluster had fewer N-insertions in productive TCRs than the approximately 630-donor mean. Correlated functional status among segregating V segments might be attributable to linkage disequilibrium, but an unknown experimental factor could not be ruled out. Most TCR sequences were seen in very few donors, while some public TCRs were found in many individuals. Assigning TCR associations to individual alleles was difficult when HLA alleles, especially DR and DQ, strongly co-occurred. The 87-base-pair reads could not distinguish some IMGT-functional V segments, including TRBV6-2 and TRBV6-3, so those segments were excluded. In vitro tests confirmed that three of the cytomegalovirus-associated TCR beta chains recognize cytomegalovirus antigens. A later analysis found that TCR association rates varied across HLA loci, with DRB1 alleles showing the most associated TCRs and HLA-C alleles the fewest. In a later analysis, most CMV-associated TCR beta chains were found to appear HLA-restricted, with HLA associations seemingly driven largely by CMV exposure. Specific HLA alleles were associated with 15,000 to 20,000 TCR beta sequences at a false discovery rate of 0.05 in a later analysis. Because HLA typing was missing for some donors at each locus, association tests included only the typed subset. In this cohort, only TCR beta chains were sequenced, and detectable features were limited by the absence of alpha or paired-chain data. A further reported finding was that TCR beta sequences accurately predicted the HLA-A and HLA-B alleles for most subjects in the first cohort. In the study, around 150 TCR beta chains were listed as associated with cytomegalovirus. A cluster of highly shared sequence variants was judged likely to be a technical artifact of the sequencing pipeline. The classifier was reported to diagnose cytomegalovirus status with high specificity and sensitivity in both the original and validation cohorts. In a later analysis, HLA-associated TCR beta chains were found to be more clonally expanded and to have lower generation probabilities than equally common non-associated chains.

From the cysteine through the phenylalanine, the CDR3 covers 14 amino acids. Only the CDR3 part of the read is kept: 42 bases, read in frame from the first base. As encoded in the germline V gene (reference sequence), CDR1 is SGHNT while CDR2 is YYREEE. Trimming removed 3 bases from V and 0 bases from J; the gene matches leave 2 bases unexplained. The material sequenced was PBMCs. This sequence was found in a man between 25 and 39 years old in good health and CMV-seronegative. The V gene is TRBV5-4 and the J gene is TRBJ2-7, and 8 junctional nucleotides match TRBD1. CDR3 region: CASSSDRGSYEQYF. The sequence in DNA is TGTGCCAGCAGCTCAGACAGGGGCTCCTACGAGCAGTACTTC.